A selection of T cell receptor beta chains follows, all from one sample in a study of cytomegalovirus exposure and HLA in healthy donors. The table came from immunoSEQ multiplex PCR; TCRdb's copy has only in-frame clones and leaves some out. Of approximately 120,000 clones listed, approximately 80% are singletons. Sequenced input: PBMCs. The receptors originated from a man aged 45 to 65 in good health and CMV-seronegative. Both conserved end residues are part of each CDR3. D genes are given only for firm matches. For some rows the clone size is stated as once, few or many, or as a class when expanded; others skip it.

J gene,V gene,D gene,clone size,CDR3 protein,CDR3 DNA
TRBJ1-2,TRBV10-3,TRBD1,.,CAISEFQVGQDVYGYTF,TGTGCCATCAGTGAGTTCCAAGTCGGACAGGACGTGTATGGCTACACCTTC
TRBJ2-2,TRBV27,TRBD1,.,CASSPGTGVYGELFF,TGTGCCAGCAGCCCCGGGACAGGGGTCTACGGGGAGCTGTTTTTT
TRBJ1-2,TRBV6-5,.,.,CASSYFRDYGYTF,TGTGCCAGCAGTTATTTCAGGGACTATGGCTACACCTTC
TRBJ1-2,TRBV10-3,.,.,CAISPPTGGYTF,TGTGCCATCAGTCCTCCGACCGGGGGCTACACCTTC
TRBJ1-2,TRBV6-4,TRBD1,.,CASSYPGGGSYGYTF,TGTGCCAGCAGTTACCCAGGGGGAGGCTCTTATGGCTACACCTTC
TRBJ2-7,TRBV19,TRBD1,.,CASTTGTDAYEQYF,TGTGCCAGTACTACCGGGACAGATGCCTACGAGCAGTACTTC
TRBJ2-3,TRBV9,TRBD2,few,CASSRAPAGDTDTQYF,TGTGCCAGCAGCCGCGCCCCGGCGGGGGACACAGATACGCAGTATTTT
TRBJ1-1,TRBV6-5,.,.,CASFPPGVGEAFF,TGTGCCAGCTTCCCCCCAGGGGTAGGAGAAGCTTTCTTT
TRBJ1-2,TRBV6-5,.,few,CASSTAGGSYTF,TGTGCCAGCAGTACGGCGGGGGGTAGCTACACCTTC
TRBJ2-7,TRBV18,TRBD1,.,CASSPDRSSYEQYF,TGTGCCAGCTCACCGGACAGGAGCTCCTACGAGCAGTACTTC
TRBJ2-3,TRBV2,TRBD2,.,CASNSPGLASTDTQYF,TGTGCCAGCAATTCCCCGGGACTAGCTAGCACAGATACGCAGTATTTT
TRBJ1-4,TRBV4-1,.,.,CASSQDGATENEKLFF,TGCGCCAGCAGCCAAGATGGGGCGACAGAAAATGAAAAACTGTTTTTT
TRBJ2-2,TRBV23-1,TRBD1,once,CASTFSQEGQGTGELFF,TGCGCCAGCACCTTTTCCCAGGAGGGACAGGGAACCGGGGAGCTGTTTTTT
TRBJ2-6,TRBV9,.,.,CASSVTGTPGANVLTF,TGTGCCAGCAGCGTAACAGGAACCCCTGGGGCCAACGTCCTGACTTTC
TRBJ1-1,TRBV9,TRBD1,once,CASSVGQGGTEAFF,TGTGCCAGCAGCGTAGGACAGGGCGGCACTGAAGCTTTCTTT
TRBJ1-4,TRBV5-5,.,.,CASSFSSTEKLFF,TGTGCCAGCAGCTTCTCCTCTACCGAAAAACTGTTTTTT
TRBJ1-4,TRBV10-3,.,.,CAIRRGPNEKLFF,TGTGCCATCCGGAGGGGCCCGAATGAAAAACTGTTTTTT
TRBJ1-2,TRBV6-5,TRBD1,.,CASSYSGGQFSYGYTF,TGTGCCAGCAGTTACTCGGGGGGACAGTTTTCCTATGGCTACACCTTC
TRBJ2-2,TRBV6-5,.,few,CASSVQGLGTGELFF,TGTGCCAGCAGTGTACAGGGCCTGGGGACCGGGGAGCTGTTTTTT
TRBJ1-6,TRBV6-1,.,.,CASGRDNSPLHF,TGTGCCAGCGGGCGGGATAATTCACCCCTCCACTTT
TRBJ2-2,TRBV4-1,TRBD2,.,CASSQVGRLAGGYTGELFF,TGCGCCAGCAGCCAAGTTGGGAGACTAGCGGGGGGCTATACCGGGGAGCTGTTTTTT
TRBJ2-3,TRBV5-4,.,.,CASSLRRGTTDTQYF,TGTGCCAGCAGCTTGAGACGGGGGACCACAGATACGCAGTATTTT
TRBJ2-3,TRBV11-2,.,.,CASTSSTDTQYF,TGTGCCAGCACGAGTAGCACAGATACGCAGTATTTT
TRBJ2-6,TRBV28,.,.,CASKTESGANVLTF,TGTGCCAGCAAGACAGAATCTGGGGCCAACGTCCTGACTTTC
TRBJ1-2,TRBV5-6,.,once,CASSLGLTGGYTF,TGTGCCAGCAGCTTGGGGCTAACGGGGGGCTACACCTTC
TRBJ2-7,TRBV18,TRBD1,.,CASSPLGDSYEQYF,TGTGCCAGCTCACCACTTGGGGACAGCTACGAGCAGTACTTC
TRBJ2-3,TRBV28,TRBD2,.,CASSLLPGTSGGHGTQYF,TGTGCCAGCAGTCTCCTCCCCGGGACTAGCGGGGGCCACGGGACGCAGTATTTT
TRBJ2-5,TRBV4-1,.,.,CASSLSGQETQYF,TGCGCCAGCAGCCTTAGCGGCCAAGAGACCCAGTACTTC
TRBJ2-7,TRBV29-1,TRBD1,.,CSAGQAYEQYF,TGCAGCGCTGGACAGGCCTACGAGCAGTACTTC
TRBJ2-3,TRBV2,.,.,CASSAILAMTPDTQYF,TGTGCCAGCAGTGCGATACTAGCCATGACCCCAGATACGCAGTATTTT
TRBJ1-2,TRBV9,.,.,CASSVVGRTSVYTF,TGTGCCAGCAGCGTAGTGGGCAGGACATCCGTCTACACCTTC
TRBJ1-1,TRBV19,.,.,CASSIGAANTEAFF,TGTGCCAGTAGTATAGGAGCTGCGAACACTGAAGCTTTCTTT